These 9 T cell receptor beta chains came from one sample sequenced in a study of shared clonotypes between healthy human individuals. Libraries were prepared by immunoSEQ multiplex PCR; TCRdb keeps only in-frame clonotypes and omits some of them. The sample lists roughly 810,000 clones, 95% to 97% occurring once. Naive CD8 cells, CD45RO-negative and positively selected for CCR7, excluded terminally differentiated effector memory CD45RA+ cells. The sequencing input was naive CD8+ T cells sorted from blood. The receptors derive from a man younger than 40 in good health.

CDR3 protein: CASSPYSSDISGNTIYF. Written as DNA, the CDR3 is TGTGCCAGCAGTCCCTACTCATCCGACATCTCTGGAAACACCATATATTTT. The rearrangement joins TRBV27 to TRBJ1-3; D uncertain. CDR1 is MNHEY, CDR2 SMNVEV, per germline (reference sequence). CDR3 length: 17 residues. V lost 5 bases and J lost 0, with 17 bases in between.

Here the CDR3 reads CASSLGDRGHTDTQYF. The CDR3 region has the DNA TGTGCCAGCAGCTTAGGGGACAGGGGTCACACAGATACGCAGTATTTT. V is TRBV11-2 and J is TRBJ2-3; 10 bases align to TRBD1. The V gene's germline CDR1 is SGHAT and CDR2 FQNNGV. V dropped 1 base and J dropped 2; count of bases not matched to a gene: 3. The CDR3 spans 16 residues.

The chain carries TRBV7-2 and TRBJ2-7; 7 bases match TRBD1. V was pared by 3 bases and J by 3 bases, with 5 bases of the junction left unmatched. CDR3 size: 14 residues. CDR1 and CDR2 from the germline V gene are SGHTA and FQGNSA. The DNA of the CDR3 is TGTGCCAGCAGCTTCGGGACAGCTGGCTACGAGCAGTACTTC. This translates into CASSFGTAGYEQYF.

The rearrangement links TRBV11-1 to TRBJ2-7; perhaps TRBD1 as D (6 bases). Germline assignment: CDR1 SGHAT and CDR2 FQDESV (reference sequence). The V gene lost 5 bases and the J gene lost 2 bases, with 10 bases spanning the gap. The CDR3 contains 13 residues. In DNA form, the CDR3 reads TGTGCCAGCAGCGAAGGACAGACCTACGAGCAGTACTTC. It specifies CASSEGQTYEQYF. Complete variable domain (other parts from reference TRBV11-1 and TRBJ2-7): EAEVAQSPRYKITEKSQAVAFWCDPISGHATLYWYRQILGQGPELLVQFQDESVVDDSQLPKDRFSAERLKGVDSTLKIQPAELGDSAMYLCASSEGQTYEQYFGPGTRLTVT.

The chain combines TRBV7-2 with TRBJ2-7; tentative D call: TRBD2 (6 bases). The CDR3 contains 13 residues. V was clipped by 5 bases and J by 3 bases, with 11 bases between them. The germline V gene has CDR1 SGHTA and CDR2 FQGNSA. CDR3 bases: TGTGCCAGCAGCCCGGGACTCTACTACGAGCAGTACTTC. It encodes CASSPGLYYEQYF.

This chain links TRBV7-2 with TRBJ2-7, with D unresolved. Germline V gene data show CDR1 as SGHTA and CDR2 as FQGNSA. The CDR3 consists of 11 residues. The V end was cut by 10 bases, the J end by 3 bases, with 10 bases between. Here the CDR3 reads CATSRSYEQYF. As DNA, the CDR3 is TGTGCCACCTCAAGGAGCTACGAGCAGTACTTC. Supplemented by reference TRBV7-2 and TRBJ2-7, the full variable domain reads GAGVSQSPSNKVTEKGKDVELRCDPISGHTALYWYRQSLGQGLEFLIYFQGNSAPDKSGLPSDRFSAERTGGSVSTLTIQRTQQEDSAVYLCATSRSYEQYFGPGTRLTVT.

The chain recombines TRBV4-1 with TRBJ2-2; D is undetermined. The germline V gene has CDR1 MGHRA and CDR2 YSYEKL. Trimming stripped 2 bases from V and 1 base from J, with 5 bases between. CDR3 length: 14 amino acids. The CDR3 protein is CASSQPENTGELFF. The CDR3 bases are TGCGCCAGCAGCCAACCGGAGAACACCGGGGAGCTGTTTTTT.

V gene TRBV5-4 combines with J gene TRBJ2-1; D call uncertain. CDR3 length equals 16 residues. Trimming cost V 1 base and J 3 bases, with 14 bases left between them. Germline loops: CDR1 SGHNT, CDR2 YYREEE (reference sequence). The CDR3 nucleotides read TGTGCCAGCAGCTTGTCCCACCTTTCGAACTACAATGAGCAGTTCTTC. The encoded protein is CASSLSHLSNYNEQFF.

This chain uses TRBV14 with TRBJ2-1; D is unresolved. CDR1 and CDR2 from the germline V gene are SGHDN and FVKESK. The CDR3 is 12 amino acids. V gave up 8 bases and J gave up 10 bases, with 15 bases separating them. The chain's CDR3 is CASESSLGEQFF. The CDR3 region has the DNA TGTGCCAGCGAGTCTTCTCTTGGGGAGCAGTTCTTC.